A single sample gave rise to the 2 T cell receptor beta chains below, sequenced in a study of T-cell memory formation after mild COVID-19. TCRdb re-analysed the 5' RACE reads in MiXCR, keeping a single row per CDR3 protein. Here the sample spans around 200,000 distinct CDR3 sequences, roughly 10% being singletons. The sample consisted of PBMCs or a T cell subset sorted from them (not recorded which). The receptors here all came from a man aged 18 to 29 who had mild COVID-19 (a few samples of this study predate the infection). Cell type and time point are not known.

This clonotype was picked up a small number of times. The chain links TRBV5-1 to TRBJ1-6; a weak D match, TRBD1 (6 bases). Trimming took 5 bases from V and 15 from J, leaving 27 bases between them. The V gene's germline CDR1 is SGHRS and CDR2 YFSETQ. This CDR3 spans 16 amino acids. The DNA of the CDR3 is TGCGCCAGCAGTTTGTTACCGGGACAAGAGCCCTTGGGCCTCCACTTT. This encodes CASSLLPGQEPLGLHF.

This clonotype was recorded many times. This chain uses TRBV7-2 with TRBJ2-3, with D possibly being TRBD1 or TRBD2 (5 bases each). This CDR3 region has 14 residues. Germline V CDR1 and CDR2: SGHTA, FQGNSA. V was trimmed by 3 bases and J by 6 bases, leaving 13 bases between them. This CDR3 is CASSFRTRGDTQYF. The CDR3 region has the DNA TGTGCCAGCAGCTTTCGGACGAGGGGCGATACGCAGTATTTT. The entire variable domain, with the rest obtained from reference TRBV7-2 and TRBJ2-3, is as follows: GAGVSQSPSNKVTEKGKDVELRCDPISGHTALYWYRQSLGQGLEFLIYFQGNSAPDKSGLPSDRFSAERTGGSVSTLTIQRTQQEDSAVYLCASSFRTRGDTQYFGPGTRLTVL.